Each of the 8 T cell receptor beta chains below was sequenced from the same sample in a study of T cell repertoires in cytomegalovirus infection. TCRdb recomputed calls from the reads with MiXCR, one row per CDR3 protein. Of under 300,000 distinct CDR3 sequences listed, 12% were seen once; the top ten hold 1.5% to 2%. Sequencing was carried out using PBMCs. The receptors derive from a human donor in good health (CMV status not recorded). Some clones in this sample may be carry-over from other donors' samples.

This clonotype was seen many times. This chain uses TRBV11-3 with TRBJ1-1, with D unresolved. The V gene lost 0 bases and the J gene lost 1 base, with 9 bases spanning the gap. The CDR3 contains 15 residues. Germline V gives CDR1 SGHNT, CDR2 YENEEA. The CDR3 DNA sequence: TGTGCCAGCAGCTTAGATAAACTGGCGAACACTGAAGCTTTCTTT. Residues: CASSLDKLANTEAFF.

The gene calls are TRBV7-9 and TRBJ2-7; 15 bases are shared with TRBD2. CDR3 length: 15 amino acids. Germline assignment: CDR1 SEHNR and CDR2 FQNEAQ (reference sequence). Trimming took 4 bases from V and 5 from J; bases not matched to a gene: 3. The CDR3 DNA is TGTGCCAGCAGCTGGACTAGCGGGGGGGCGGACGAGCAGTACTTC. Protein product: CASSWTSGGADEQYF.

The CDR3, as DNA: TGTGCCAGCAGCTTGACCTTACAGGGGGCAGATACGCAGTATTTT. This codes for CASSLTLQGADTQYF. The chain has TRBV5-4 and TRBJ2-3, with 8 positions matching TRBD1. Per the germline V gene, CDR1 is SGHNT and CDR2 is YYREEE (reference sequence). V lost 1 base and J lost 4; bases outside the gene matches: 5. This CDR3 is built from 15 residues. The complete variable domain, with remaining parts taken from reference TRBV5-4 and TRBJ2-3, reads ETGVTQSPTHLIKTRGQQVTLRCSSQSGHNTVSWYQQALGQGPQFIFQYYREEENGRGNFPPRFSGLQFPNYSSELNVNALELDDSALYLCASSLTLQGADTQYFGPGTRLTVL.

V gene TRBV7-2 combines with J gene TRBJ1-1; a possible D gene is TRBD1 (6 bases). CDR1 SGHTA and CDR2 FQGNSA come from the germline V gene. V shed 6 bases and J shed 8 bases, with 13 bases lying between them. The CDR3 is 12 amino acids. DNA for the CDR3: TGTGCCAGCAGTACAGGTACAGGGGAAGCTTTCTTT. This translates into CASSTGTGEAFF.

This clonotype occurred many times. V is TRBV7-2 and J is TRBJ1-4; the D is unclear. CDR1 SGHTA and CDR2 FQGNSA come from the germline V gene. Trimming left V 5 bases short and J 0 bases short, with 10 bases between. CDR3 size: 15 residues. The CDR3 reads CASSKGLPTNEKLFF. In DNA, the CDR3 is TGTGCCAGCAGCAAAGGGCTACCAACTAATGAAAAACTGTTTTTT.

This clonotype was seen a handful of times. The rearrangement uses TRBV14 and TRBJ2-1; 12 nucleotides line up with TRBD2. The CDR3 runs 16 residues. V dropped 3 bases and J dropped 5; count of bases not matched to a gene: 5. Germline CDR1 is SGHDN and CDR2 is FVKESK. The CDR3 bases are TGTGCCAGCAGCCACCTGACTAGCGGGGGTCACAATGAGCAGTTCTTC. It is translated as CASSHLTSGGHNEQFF.

This clonotype was counted at least ten times. This chain uses TRBV7-2 with TRBJ2-1; 14 bases match TRBD2. The CDR3 covers 18 residues. CDR1 is SGHTA and CDR2 is FQGNSA in the germline V gene. V shed 0 bases and J 7 bases; nucleotides not matched to a gene: 8. The CDR3 here is CASSLASGTSGSQNEQFF. Here the CDR3 DNA reads TGTGCCAGCAGCTTAGCCTCCGGGACTAGCGGGAGCCAAAATGAGCAGTTCTTC.

V gene TRBV12-5 combines with J gene TRBJ2-7; no clear D. V was pared by 5 bases and J by 3 bases, with 14 bases between. Germline V lookup: CDR1 LGHNT, CDR2 FRNRAP. This CDR3 region has 14 residues. CDR3 protein: CASGQGDPSYEQYF. The CDR3 DNA is TGTGCTAGTGGTCAAGGCGACCCGAGCTACGAGCAGTACTTC. Full variable domain (outside the CDR3, taken from reference TRBV12-5 and TRBJ2-7): DARVTQTPRHKVTEMGQEVTMRCQPILGHNTVFWYRQTMMQGLELLAYFRNRAPLDDSGMPKDRFSAEMPDATLATLKIQPSEPRDSAVYFCASGQGDPSYEQYFGPGTRLTVT.